This is a list of T cell receptor beta chains from one sample in a study of blood T cell repertoires in COVID-19. The table came from immunoSEQ multiplex PCR; TCRdb's copy has only in-frame clones and leaves some out. This sample has fewer than 600,000 clones, with roughly 89% found just once. Sequenced input: peripheral blood. The receptors were gathered from a man between 18 and 35 years old with COVID-19, enrolled during active disease. CDR3s include the opening cysteine and the closing phenylalanine or tryptophan. Each record gives: clone size, D gene, V gene, J gene, CDR3 protein, CDR3 DNA. D genes are given only for firm matches. Some rows mark clone size as missing; the rest say once, few, many or name a class of expanded clone.

.	TRBD1	TRBV5-1	TRBJ2-7	CASSGGTGTYEQYF	TGCGCCAGCAGCGGGGGGACAGGGACATACGAGCAGTACTTC
.	TRBD2	TRBV5-1	TRBJ2-5	CASSWGGLAGEETQYF	TGCGCCAGCAGCTGGGGGGGACTAGCGGGTGAAGAGACCCAGTACTTC
.	TRBD1	TRBV11-3	TRBJ2-1	CASSTGDSSYNEQFF	TGTGCCAGCAGCACAGGGGACAGCTCCTACAATGAGCAGTTCTTC
.	.	TRBV18	TRBJ2-1	CASSPPDVWGANEQFF	TGTGCCAGCTCACCGCCCGACGTGTGGGGAGCGAATGAGCAGTTCTTC
.	TRBD2	TRBV30	TRBJ2-2	CAWSAARTSGGTGELFF	TGTGCCTGGAGTGCCGCGAGGACTAGCGGGGGCACCGGGGAGCTGTTTTTT
.	.	TRBV9	TRBJ2-3	CASSVTTGSTDTQYF	TGTGCCAGCAGCGTAACCACGGGAAGCACAGATACGCAGTATTTT
few	.	TRBV19	TRBJ2-2	CASSIHSNTGELFF	TGTGCCAGTAGTATACACAGTAACACCGGGGAGCTGTTTTTT
.	.	TRBV19	TRBJ1-1	CASRTPVIQGPTMNTEAFF	TGTGCCAGTAGAACCCCCGTGATCCAGGGCCCCACCATGAACACTGAAGCTTTCTTT
.	.	TRBV27	TRBJ2-3	CASSRDNQKDTQYF	TGTGCCAGCTCCCGGGACAACCAGAAGGATACGCAGTATTTT
.	TRBD2	TRBV6-6	TRBJ2-2	CASSLRTSGVANTGELFF	TGTGCCAGCAGTCTTCGGACTAGCGGGGTCGCGAACACCGGGGAGCTGTTTTTT
.	.	TRBV15	TRBJ2-7	CATSRAQGRYEQYF	TGTGCCACCAGCAGAGCACAGGGTCGCTACGAGCAGTACTTC
.	.	TRBV2	TRBJ1-4	CASSRSGNEKLFF	TGTGCCAGCAGTCGTAGCGGCAATGAAAAACTGTTTTTT
.	.	TRBV5-8	TRBJ2-1	CASSPSSYNEQFF	TGTGCCAGTAGCCCGAGCTCCTACAATGAGCAGTTCTTC
.	TRBD2	TRBV29-1	TRBJ2-2	CSVGTSLNTGELFF	TGCAGCGTCGGGACTAGTTTGAACACCGGGGAGCTGTTTTTT
.	.	TRBV3-1/TRBV3-2	TRBJ2-7	CASSPLAGSEQYF	TGTGCCAGCAGCCCACTTGCGGGATCCGAGCAGTACTTC
few	TRBD2	TRBV11-2	TRBJ2-7	CASSLSSGLYEQYF	TGTGCCAGCAGCTTATCTAGCGGGTTATACGAGCAGTACTTC
.	.	TRBV10-1	TRBJ2-7	CASSECEQYF	TGCGCCAGCTCCGAGTGCGAGCAGTACTTC
many	.	TRBV30	TRBJ2-1	CAWSHTPNEQFF	TGTGCCTGGAGCCACACCCCCAATGAGCAGTTCTTC
.	.	TRBV1	TRBJ2-1	CTSSQALAAENYNEQFF	TGCACCAGCAGCCAAGCGCTAGCGGCCGAAAACTACAATGAGCAGTTCTTC
.	TRBD1	TRBV3-1/TRBV3-2	TRBJ1-2	CASSPGTGPYGYTF	TGTGCCAGCAGTCCCGGGACAGGGCCTTATGGCTACACCTTC
.	TRBD2	TRBV11-2	TRBJ2-7	CASSFGTSGARIIF	TGTGCCAGCAGCTTCGGGACTAGCGGGGCTAGGATTATCTTC
.	.	TRBV7-8	TRBJ1-4	CASSLREGGLFF	TGTGCCAGCAGCTTGAGGGAGGGGGGGCTGTTTTTT
.	.	TRBV11-2	TRBJ1-3	CASSPGFSGNTIYF	TGTGCCAGCAGCCCAGGGTTCTCTGGAAACACCATATATTTT
.	.	TRBV6-5	TRBJ2-2	CASQNTGELFF	TGTGCCAGCCAGAACACCGGGGAGCTGTTTTTT